Below are 28 T cell receptor beta chains sequenced from a single sample in a study of blood T cell repertoires in COVID-19. Profiling relied on immunoSEQ multiplex PCR, and the TCRdb table lists in-frame clones only, not all of them. Here the sample spans over 200,000 clones, about 80% being singletons. The specimen sequenced was peripheral blood. Receptors were obtained from a woman older than 75 with acute or convalescent COVID-19.

This sequence joins TRBV6-6 and TRBJ2-5; perhaps TRBD1 as D (7 bases). V gave up 2 bases and J gave up 6 bases, with 13 bases separating them. The length of the CDR3 is 14 residues. Per germline, CDR1 MNHNY and CDR2 SVGAGI (reference sequence). The CDR3 nucleotides are TGTGCCAGCAGTTACCCCCCAGGGGGGCAGACCCAGTACTTC. It is translated as CASSYPPGGQTQYF.

The chain carries TRBV9 and TRBJ2-3; D is ambiguous. V lost 0 bases, J lost 3 bases, and 5 bases lay in between. CDR1 is SGDLS and CDR2 is YYNGEE in the germline V gene. This CDR3 region has 13 residues. The chain's CDR3 is CASSVVATDTQYF. DNA for the CDR3: TGTGCCAGCAGCGTAGTGGCAACAGATACGCAGTATTTT. Full variable domain (remainder filled in from reference TRBV9 and TRBJ2-3): DSGVTQTPKHLITATGQRVTLRCSPRSGDLSVYWYQQSLDQGLQFLIQYYNGEERAKGNILERFSAQQFPDLHSELNLSSLELGDSALYFCASSVVATDTQYFGPGTRLTVL.

The chain carries TRBV27 and TRBJ2-3; D uncertain. CDR3 length equals 13 residues. Per germline, CDR1 MNHEY and CDR2 SMNVEV (reference sequence). Trimming removed 5 bases from V and 4 bases from J, with 10 bases in between. The DNA for the CDR3 is TGTGCCAGCAGTGAGCAGCAGGCAGATACGCAGTATTTT. Translating gives CASSEQQADTQYF.

The rearrangement uses TRBV5-1 and TRBJ1-2; D gene uncertain. V was shortened by 4 bases and J by 4 bases, with 11 bases between the two germline ends. The V gene's germline CDR1 is SGHRS and CDR2 YFSETQ. The CDR3 length is 13 residues. In nucleotides, the CDR3 is TGCGCCAGCAGCCTTGCGGAGGGCTATGGCTACACCTTC. This gives the protein CASSLAEGYGYTF.

The chain is built from TRBV5-1 and TRBJ1-3; 8 bases are shared with TRBD1. CDR1 is SGHRS, CDR2 YFSETQ, per germline. The CDR3 sequence is 14 residues long. V lost 4 bases, J lost 4 bases, and 4 bases stayed unmatched. The CDR3 loop is CASSTTGEGNTIYF. The CDR3 nucleotides read TGCGCCAGCAGCACGACAGGGGAAGGAAACACCATATATTTT.

The chain couples TRBV27 to TRBJ2-1; the match to TRBD1 covers 9 bases. The CDR3 contains 17 residues. V gave up 5 bases and J gave up 8 bases; unmatched junction bases: 16. Germline V gene lookup returns CDR1 MNHEY and CDR2 SMNVEV (reference sequence). The CDR3 here is CASSLLRTGTGIDEQFF. CDR3 in DNA: TGTGCCAGCAGTCTCCTTAGAACCGGGACAGGGATCGATGAGCAGTTCTTC.

CDR3 loop: CASSYSQRGLGNTIYF. In DNA, the CDR3 is TGTGCCAGCAGTTACTCTCAAAGGGGTTTAGGAAACACCATATATTTT. The rearrangement links TRBV6-5 to TRBJ1-3, with TRBD1 as a possible D gene (5 bases). With 0 bases removed from V and 4 bases from J, the gap between germline ends came to 13 bases. The CDR3 runs 16 residues. The germline V gene has CDR1 MNHEY and CDR2 SVGAGI.

This rearrangement joins TRBV10-3 to TRBJ2-7; no clear D gene. The CDR3 spans 13 residues. Germline CDR1 and CDR2: ENHRY and SYGVKD. Between the trimmed V and J ends, which lost 3 bases and 2 bases, there was a span of 8 bases. CDR3 bases: TGTGCCATCAGTGATAACATCGCCTACGAGCAGTACTTC. Translated: CAISDNIAYEQYF.

This chain links TRBV7-2 with TRBJ2-7; D unclear. The CDR3 has 19 residues. CDR1 and CDR2 (germline): SGHTA, FQGNSA. Trimming left V 1 base short and J 0 bases short, with 22 bases between. The CDR3 bases are TGTGCCAGCAGCTTAGTGTCTGGGCTGGGCAGAACGAGCTCCTACGAGCAGTACTTC. Translation: CASSLVSGLGRTSSYEQYF. Using reference TRBV7-2 and TRBJ2-7 for the parts outside the CDR3, the full variable domain is GAGVSQSPSNKVTEKGKDVELRCDPISGHTALYWYRQSLGQGLEFLIYFQGNSAPDKSGLPSDRFSAERTGGSVSTLTIQRTQQEDSAVYLCASSLVSGLGRTSSYEQYFGPGTRLTVT.

A few counts support this clone. The chain joins TRBV6-5 to TRBJ2-5, with TRBD1 matching over 8 bases. J gave up 4 bases and V 6 bases, and 7 bases lay outside the gene matches. Germline-derived CDR1 and CDR2 are MNHEY and SVGAGI. This CDR3 has 14 amino acids. The CDR3 here is CASSPDRDVETQYF. CDR3 in DNA: TGTGCCAGCAGCCCGGACAGGGACGTAGAGACCCAGTACTTC.

This chain joins TRBV18 and TRBJ2-1, with 10 bases that match TRBD2. The CDR3 is made up of 20 amino acids. CDR1 is KGHSH, CDR2 LQKENI, per germline. The ends lost 2 bases at V and 3 bases at J; junction bases unmatched: 16. The CDR3 here is CASSPLSASGGNPDYNEQFF. Here the CDR3 DNA reads TGTGCCAGCTCACCATTATCGGCTAGCGGGGGAAATCCAGACTACAATGAGCAGTTCTTC. Filled out from reference TRBV18 and TRBJ2-1, the complete variable domain reads NAGVMQNPRHLVRRRGQEARLRCSPMKGHSHVYWYRQLPEEGLKFMVYLQKENIIDESGMPKERFSAEFPKEGPSILRIQQVVRGDSAAYFCASSPLSASGGNPDYNEQFFGPGTRLTVL.

The chain links TRBV5-4 to TRBJ2-3; 16 nucleotides align to TRBD2. The trim removed 4 bases at V and 4 bases at J, leaving 6 bases unmatched. CDR3 size: 17 residues. Germline CDR1 reads SGHNT; CDR2 reads YYREEE (reference sequence). The CDR3: CASSQGLAGGPSDTQYF. The DNA for the CDR3 is TGTGCCAGCAGCCAGGGACTAGCGGGAGGGCCATCAGATACGCAGTATTTT.

J is TRBJ1-5 and V is TRBV15; TRBD1 matches 12 bases. The CDR3 consists of 19 residues. V shed 2 bases, J shed 2 bases, and the junction held 10 bases outside the gene matches. Per the germline V gene, CDR1 is LNHNV and CDR2 is YYDKDF (reference sequence). The CDR3 nucleotides are TGTGCCACCAGCAGACAATTACCCGGGACAGGGGGCGGCAATCAGCCCCAGCATTTT. Its translation: CATSRQLPGTGGGNQPQHF.

The sample holds one count of this clone. V and J are TRBV4-1 and TRBJ2-7; 8 nucleotides agree with TRBD2. The CDR3 runs 17 residues. Germline CDR1 is MGHRA and CDR2 is YSYEKL. Trimming at V came to 3 bases and at J to 6 bases, leaving 16 bases not matched to a gene. The CDR3, as DNA: TGCGCCAGCAGCCAGGCCTTGTCGGGACTAGGAGGGCGCGAGCAGTACTTC. The encoded protein is CASSQALSGLGGREQYF.

The chain links TRBV4-3 to TRBJ1-6; D is undetermined. Germline values: CDR1 LGHNA, CDR2 YSLEER. The CDR3 totals 15 residues. Between the trimmed V and J ends, which lost 0 bases and 8 bases, there was a span of 11 bases. CDR3 coding DNA: TGCGCCAGCAGCCAAGATCCTGGAGAAGATTCACCCCTCCACTTT. Translated: CASSQDPGEDSPLHF.

This chain links TRBV5-1 with TRBJ1-1, with D unresolved. The CDR3 runs to 13 residues. Trimming cost V 0 bases and J 5 bases, with 8 bases left between them. The germline CDR1 and CDR2 sequences are SGHRS and YFSETQ. The CDR3 loop reads CASSLVLETEAFF. CDR3 coding DNA: TGCGCCAGCAGCTTGGTTTTGGAGACTGAAGCTTTCTTT.

The CDR3 reads CASSEEGRNTEAFF. CDR3 DNA: TGTGCCAGCAGCGAAGAGGGCAGGAACACTGAAGCTTTCTTT. V is TRBV7-9 and J is TRBJ1-1; D remains unclear. This CDR3 comprises 14 residues. The germline V gene encodes CDR1 SEHNR and CDR2 FQNEAQ (reference sequence). The V gene lost 5 bases and the J gene lost 1 base, with 11 bases spanning the gap. Complete variable domain (other parts from reference TRBV7-9 and TRBJ1-1): DTGVSQNPRHKITKRGQNVTFRCDPISEHNRLYWYRQTLGQGPEFLTYFQNEAQLEKSRLLSDRFSAERPKGSFSTLEIQRTEQGDSAMYLCASSEEGRNTEAFFGQGTRLTVV.

The gene calls are TRBV12-3 or TRBV12-4 and TRBJ2-5; D is perhaps TRBD2 (6 bases). This CDR3 is 13 amino acids long. V lost 2 bases, J lost 4 bases, and 8 bases lay in between. Here the CDR3 reads CASSLRRGETQYF. The CDR3 region has the DNA TGTGCCAGCAGTTTAAGGCGGGGAGAGACCCAGTACTTC.

This chain connects TRBV18 to TRBJ1-1; no reliable D call. The CDR3 loop spans 16 amino acids. The ends were cut back, 1 base at V and 4 bases at J, with 16 bases in the middle. The germline gives CDR1 KGHSH, CDR2 LQKENI. The CDR3 DNA follows: TGTGCCAGCTCACCACTAGGCGCGGGTGGGAGCACTGAAGCTTTCTTT. It specifies CASSPLGAGGSTEAFF.

This chain connects TRBV2 to TRBJ1-5; no definite D call. This CDR3 contains 14 residues. Germline loops: CDR1 SNHLY, CDR2 FYNNEI. Trimming shortened V by 1 base and J by 10 bases, and 14 bases separated the two germline ends. The CDR3, as DNA: TGTGCCAGCAGTGAAGGTCAGGTTACAAGTCCCCAGCATTTT. Encoded protein: CASSEGQVTSPQHF.

This chain connects TRBV15 to TRBJ1-2; TRBD1 matches 10 bases. This CDR3 comprises 15 residues. Germline V lookup: CDR1 LNHNV, CDR2 YYDKDF (reference sequence). V lost 0 bases and J lost 7; bases outside the gene matches: 5. CDR3 region: CATSRDRDRGSGYTF. In nucleotides, the CDR3 is TGTGCCACCAGCAGAGATCGGGACAGGGGATCTGGCTACACCTTC.

This rearrangement joins TRBV5-6 to TRBJ2-5; 11 bases map to TRBD2. The CDR3 has 15 amino acids. The germline V gene has CDR1 SGHDT and CDR2 YYEEEE. Trimming removed 1 base from V and 3 bases from J; junction bases left unmatched: 2. The CDR3 region has the DNA TGTGCCAGCAGCTTGATTAGCGGGAGGGAAGAGACCCAGTACTTC. Its translation is CASSLISGREETQYF.

The CDR3 here is CASSPVVSDTYGYTF. DNA for the CDR3: TGTGCCAGCTCACCTGTCGTGTCTGACACCTATGGCTACACCTTC. The chain links TRBV18 to TRBJ1-2; D unresolved. Trimming cost V 3 bases and J 4 bases, with 15 bases left between them. This CDR3 has 15 residues. From germline, CDR1 is KGHSH and CDR2 LQKENI. The full variable domain, rest sourced from reference TRBV18 and TRBJ1-2, is NAGVMQNPRHLVRRRGQEARLRCSPMKGHSHVYWYRQLPEEGLKFMVYLQKENIIDESGMPKERFSAEFPKEGPSILRIQQVVRGDSAAYFCASSPVVSDTYGYTFGSGTRLTVV.

The chain employs TRBV13 and TRBJ1-1; 9 nucleotides match TRBD1. J was trimmed by 2 bases and V by 5 bases; bases with no gene match: 6. Germline V lookup: CDR1 PRHDT, CDR2 FYEKMQ (reference sequence). CDR3 length: 15 amino acids. This CDR3 reads CASSPRTGANTEAFF. Here the CDR3 DNA reads TGTGCCAGCAGCCCTCGGACAGGGGCAAACACTGAAGCTTTCTTT. The variable domain in full, with the rest retrieved from reference TRBV13 and TRBJ1-1, is AAGVIQSPRHLIKEKRETATLKCYPIPRHDTVYWYQQGPGQDPQFLISFYEKMQSDKGSIPDRFSAQQFSDYHSELNMSSLELGDSALYFCASSPRTGANTEAFFGQGTRLTVV.

The rearrangement uses TRBV5-6 and TRBJ2-1, with D perhaps TRBD2 (6 bases). The ends were cut back, 2 bases at V and 2 bases at J, with 11 bases in the middle. Germline V gene lookup returns CDR1 SGHDT and CDR2 YYEEEE. The CDR3 sequence is 15 residues long. CDR3 nucleotide sequence: TGTGCCAGCAGCTTATGGAGGGCTACCTACAATGAGCAGTTCTTC. Its translation is CASSLWRATYNEQFF.

This clone occurred once. The V and J genes are TRBV6-5 and TRBJ2-4; 8 bases fit TRBD1. V gave up 7 bases and J gave up 6 bases; unmatched junction bases: 8. CDR1 MNHEY and CDR2 SVGAGI come from the germline V gene. CDR3 length equals 14 residues. CDR3 region: CASKHRGAGNIQYF. In DNA, the CDR3 is TGTGCCAGCAAGCACAGGGGGGCCGGAAACATTCAGTACTTC.

The rearrangement joins TRBV7-9 to TRBJ2-3, with 8 bases identical to TRBD1. The germline V gene encodes CDR1 SEHNR and CDR2 FQNEAQ (reference sequence). The CDR3 is made up of 14 amino acids. V was clipped by 5 bases and J by 3 bases; unmatched bases: 4. Here the CDR3 DNA reads TGTGCCAGCAGCGGGACAGGATCTACAGATACGCAGTATTTT. This encodes CASSGTGSTDTQYF.

The rearrangement joins TRBV2 to TRBJ2-5; D is uncertain. Germline assignment: CDR1 SNHLY and CDR2 FYNNEI. V was cut by 4 bases and J by 3 bases, with 12 bases left in between. The CDR3 is 14 amino acids. This CDR3 reads CASSGGALEETQYF. For the CDR3, the DNA is TGTGCCAGCAGTGGCGGAGCTTTAGAAGAGACCCAGTACTTC.